This TCR beta chain comes out of a study of OX40 agonist ivuxolimab in advanced cancers. Concerning this clone: Antigen specificity is unknown.

The germline V and J ends were trimmed by 3 bases and 9 bases, with 12 bases remaining between them. The CDR3 extends over 13 amino acids. Germline values: CDR1 MRHNA, CDR2 SNTAGT. Whole-study findings and limits: Dose levels from 0.1 to 3.0 mg/kg saw CD4+ and CD8+ blood T cells expand clonally by week 6.

Sequencing used immunoSEQ multiplex PCR; TCRdb keeps in-frame clones, though not all of them. The sample records 20,000 to 25,000 clones, approximately 88% being singletons. The sequencing used CD4+ or CD8+ T cells sorted from blood, collected in a trial of the OX40 agonist ivuxolimab. The sequence came from an adult with an advanced solid tumor such as melanoma, head and neck, liver or kidney cancer. This sequence joins TRBV6-4 and TRBJ2-1; TRBD2 is a possible D gene (6 bases). The CDR3 DNA follows: TGTGCCAGCAGTGAGGGGGGACGGAGTGAGCAGTTCTTC. Its translation: CASSEGGRSEQFF.